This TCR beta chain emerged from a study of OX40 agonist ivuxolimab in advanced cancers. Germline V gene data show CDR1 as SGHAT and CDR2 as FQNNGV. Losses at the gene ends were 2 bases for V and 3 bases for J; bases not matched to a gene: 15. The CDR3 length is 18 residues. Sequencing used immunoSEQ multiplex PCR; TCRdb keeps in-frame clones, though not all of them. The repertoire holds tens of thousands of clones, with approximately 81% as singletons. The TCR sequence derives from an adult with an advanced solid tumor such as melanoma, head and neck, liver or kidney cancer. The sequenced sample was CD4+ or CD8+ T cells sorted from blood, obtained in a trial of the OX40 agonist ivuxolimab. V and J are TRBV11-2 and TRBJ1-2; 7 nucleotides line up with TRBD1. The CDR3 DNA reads TGTGCCAGCAGCTTACCAAACTCGGACAGGTTCGAGGACTATGGCTACACCTTC. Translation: CASSLPNSDRFEDYGYTF.